The clone carrying this T cell receptor (beta chain) was detected a few times. These data originate in a study of blood T cell repertoires in COVID-19. Across the whole study: Acute and convalescent COVID-19 specimens originated in the United States, Italy and Spain. In each case, the material was cDNA or gDNA derived from T cells, B-cell-depleted T cells, or PBMCs.

Trimming took 4 bases from V and 3 from J, leaving 12 bases between them. The CDR3 totals 14 residues. The germline CDR1 and CDR2 sequences are SEHNR and FQNEAQ (reference sequence). Authors' analysis steps: Estimation of nucleated cell counts was performed using reference gene primer amplification. Generated by immunoSEQ multiplex PCR, the TCRdb table keeps only in-frame clones and is missing some. From that table come the V and J calls and clone size; the DNA was used to work out D and trimming. Here the sample spans around 15,000 clones, 80% to 85% being singletons. V usage is TRBV7-9 and J usage is TRBJ1-2; D possibly corresponds to TRBD1 (5 bases). This TCR came from a human donor in a cohort sampled during active COVID-19. Sequencing was performed on peripheral blood. The CDR3 loop is CASSSNRGDYGYTF. Here the CDR3 DNA reads TGTGCCAGCAGCTCGAACCGGGGGGACTATGGCTACACCTTC.